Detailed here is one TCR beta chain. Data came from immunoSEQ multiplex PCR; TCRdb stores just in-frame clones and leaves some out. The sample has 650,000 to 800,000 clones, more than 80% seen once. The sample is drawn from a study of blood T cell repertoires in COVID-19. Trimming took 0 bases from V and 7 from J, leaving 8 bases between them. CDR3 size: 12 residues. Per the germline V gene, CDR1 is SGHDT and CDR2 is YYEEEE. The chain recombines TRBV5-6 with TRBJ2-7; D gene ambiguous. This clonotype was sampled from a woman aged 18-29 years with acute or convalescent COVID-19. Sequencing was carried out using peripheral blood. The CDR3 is CASSLASREQYF. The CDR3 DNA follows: TGTGCCAGCAGCTTGGCATCCCGGGAGCAGTACTTC.